This TCR beta chain derives from a study of beta chain features in type 1 diabetes. The entirety of the isolated RNA underwent reverse transcription, so expressed TCRB transcripts were sequenced. Assay used: immunoSEQ multiplex PCR; TCRdb lists only in-frame clones, some missing. The sample carries around 300,000 clones, 13% to 15% recorded once. The sample holds a few counts of this clone. The TCR originated in a man aged 25-40 years in good health. The material sequenced was central memory CD4+ T cells from blood.

CDR3 residues: CASISGTGAETQYF. The CDR3 region has the DNA TGTGCCAGCATATCCGGGACAGGGGCCGAGACCCAGTACTTC. V and J are TRBV18 and TRBJ2-5; 10 bases fit TRBD1. The V gene's germline CDR1 is KGHSH and CDR2 LQKENI. The CDR3 extends over 14 amino acids. Trimming took 8 bases from V and 5 from J; bases not matched to a gene: 8.